This T cell receptor beta chain was sequenced during a study of response to subunit inactivated influenza vaccine. Regarding the study as a whole: The authors offered the suggestion that each seasonal influenza vaccination recruits few new T cells.

MiXCR was run by TCRdb on the RT-PCR reads, yielding one entry per CDR3 protein. The sample has some 640,000 distinct CDR3 sequences; around 14% are singletons. This clonotype was observed a few times. No antigen is known for it. The origin of this receptor is a man aged 45-65 years who received an inactivated influenza vaccine. Source: PBMCs from blood, taken about 14 days before vaccination.

Here the CDR3 DNA reads TGCAGTACCCCCCGGGGGGAAAATTGGGAGACCCAGTACTTC. This translates into CSTPRGENWETQYF. This chain connects TRBV20-1 to TRBJ2-5, with 7 bases matching TRBD2. CDR3 size: 14 residues. Losses at the gene ends were 8 bases for V and 5 bases for J; bases not matched to a gene: 14. Germline-derived CDR1 and CDR2 are DFQATT and SNEGSKA (reference sequence).